The entry below describes one T cell receptor beta chain. CDR3 length equals 12 residues. The germline gives CDR1 KGHDR, CDR2 SFDVKD. Trimming stripped 2 bases from V and 8 bases from J, with 8 bases between. What was amplified from RNA transcripts were TCR beta CDR3 regions. The HTBI primer set drove a first-round RT-PCR of the TCR CDR3. TCRdb re-derived calls from the multiplex PCR reads in MiXCR, one entry per CDR3 protein. The sample lists 500,000 to 650,000 distinct CDR3 sequences; 35% to 50% were seen once. The sample belongs to a study of T cells in Graves' hyperthyroidism and ophthalmopathy. This clonotype was obtained from an adult woman with Graves' disease, either hyperthyroidism or ophthalmopathy (not recorded which). The V gene is TRBV24-1, the J gene TRBJ1-2; D is uncertain. The sample taken for sequencing was peripheral blood or thyroid tissue (not recorded which). The CDR3 DNA reads TGTGCCACCAGTGATTCTGGGTACGGCTACACCTTC. Translated, it gives CATSDSGYGYTF.